This T cell receptor (beta chain) was identified during a study of blood T cell repertoires in COVID-19. The CDR3 has 13 residues. Trimming left V 3 bases short and J 5 bases short, with 10 bases between. Germline V gene data show CDR1 as LNHDA and CDR2 as SQIVND (reference sequence). Assay: immunoSEQ multiplex PCR; the TCRdb copy retains only in-frame clones and omits some. The table has around 190,000 clones, roughly 86% seen once. This clone showed up just once. The V call is TRBV19, the J call TRBJ1-1; D perhaps matches TRBD1 (5 bases). Sequenced input: PBMCs or T cells enriched from blood (not recorded which). The clonotype comes from a woman in her thirties or forties in a cohort exposed to, infected with or recovered from COVID-19 (not recorded which). Here the CDR3 reads CASSIAGDTEAFF. CDR3 DNA sequence: TGTGCCAGTAGTATTGCGGGGGATACTGAAGCTTTCTTT.